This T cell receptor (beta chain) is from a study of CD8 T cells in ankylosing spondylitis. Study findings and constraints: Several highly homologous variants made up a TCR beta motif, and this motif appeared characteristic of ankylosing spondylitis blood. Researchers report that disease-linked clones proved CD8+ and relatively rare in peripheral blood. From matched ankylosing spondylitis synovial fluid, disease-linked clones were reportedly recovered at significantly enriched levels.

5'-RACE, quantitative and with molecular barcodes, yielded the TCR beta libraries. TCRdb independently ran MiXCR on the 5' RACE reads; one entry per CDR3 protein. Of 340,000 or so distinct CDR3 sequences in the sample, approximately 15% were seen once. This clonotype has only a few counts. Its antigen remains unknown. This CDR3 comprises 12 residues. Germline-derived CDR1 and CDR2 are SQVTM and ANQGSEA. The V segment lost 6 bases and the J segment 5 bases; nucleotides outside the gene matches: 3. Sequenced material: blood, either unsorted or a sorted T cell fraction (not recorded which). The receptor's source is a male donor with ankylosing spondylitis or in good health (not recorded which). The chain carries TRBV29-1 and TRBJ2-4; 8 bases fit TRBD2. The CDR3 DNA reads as TGCAGCGTGAGACTAGCGCAAAACATTCAGTACTTC. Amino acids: CSVRLAQNIQYF.